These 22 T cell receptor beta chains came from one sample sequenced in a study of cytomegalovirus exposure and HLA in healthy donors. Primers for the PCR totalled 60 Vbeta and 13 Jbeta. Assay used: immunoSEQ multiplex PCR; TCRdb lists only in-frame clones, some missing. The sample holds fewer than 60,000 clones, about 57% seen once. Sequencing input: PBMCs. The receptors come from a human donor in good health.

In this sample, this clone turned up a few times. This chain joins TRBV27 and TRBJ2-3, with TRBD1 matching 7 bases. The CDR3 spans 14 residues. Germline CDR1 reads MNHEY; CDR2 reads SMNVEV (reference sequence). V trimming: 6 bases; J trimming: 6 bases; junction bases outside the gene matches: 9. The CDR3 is CASRSETGSDTQYF. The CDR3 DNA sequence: TGTGCCAGCAGGTCCGAGACAGGGTCGGATACGCAGTATTTT.

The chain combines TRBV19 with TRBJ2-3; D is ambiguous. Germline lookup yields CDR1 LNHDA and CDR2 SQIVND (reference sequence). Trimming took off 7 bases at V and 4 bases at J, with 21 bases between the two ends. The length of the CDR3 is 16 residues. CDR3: CASTHTPREAADTQYF. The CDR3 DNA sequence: TGTGCCAGTACCCATACCCCCCGTGAAGCCGCAGATACGCAGTATTTT.

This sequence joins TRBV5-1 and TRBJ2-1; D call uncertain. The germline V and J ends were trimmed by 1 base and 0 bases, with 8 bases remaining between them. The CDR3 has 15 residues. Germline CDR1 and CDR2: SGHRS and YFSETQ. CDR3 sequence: CASSLITSSYNEQFF. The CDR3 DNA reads TGCGCCAGCAGCTTGATAACGAGCTCCTACAATGAGCAGTTCTTC.

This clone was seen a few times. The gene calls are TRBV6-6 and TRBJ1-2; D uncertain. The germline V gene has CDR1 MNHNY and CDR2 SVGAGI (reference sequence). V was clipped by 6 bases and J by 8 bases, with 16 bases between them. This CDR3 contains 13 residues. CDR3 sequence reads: CASSLGSGGGYTF. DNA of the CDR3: TGTGCCAGCAGCCTCGGGTCGGGCGGGGGCTACACCTTC.

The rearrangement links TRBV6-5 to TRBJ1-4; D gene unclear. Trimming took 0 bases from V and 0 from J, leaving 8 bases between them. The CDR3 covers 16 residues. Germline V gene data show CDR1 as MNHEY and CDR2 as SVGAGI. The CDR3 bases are TGTGCCAGCAGTTACTCTGTGTGGCCAACTAATGAAAAACTGTTTTTT. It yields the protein CASSYSVWPTNEKLFF.

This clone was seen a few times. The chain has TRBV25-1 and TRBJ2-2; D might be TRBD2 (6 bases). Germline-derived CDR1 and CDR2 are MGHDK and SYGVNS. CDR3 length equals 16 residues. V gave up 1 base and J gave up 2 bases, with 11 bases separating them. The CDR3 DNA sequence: TGTGCCAGCAGTGAATTGGGACTTCGTAACACCGGGGAGCTGTTTTTT. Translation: CASSELGLRNTGELFF.

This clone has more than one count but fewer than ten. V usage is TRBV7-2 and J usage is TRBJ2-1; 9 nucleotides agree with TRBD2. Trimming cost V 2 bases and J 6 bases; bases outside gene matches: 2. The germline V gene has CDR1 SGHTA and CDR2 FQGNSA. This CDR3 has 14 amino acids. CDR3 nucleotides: TGTGCCAGCAGCTTAAGGCGGGGGGGCAATGAGCAGTTCTTC. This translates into CASSLRRGGNEQFF.

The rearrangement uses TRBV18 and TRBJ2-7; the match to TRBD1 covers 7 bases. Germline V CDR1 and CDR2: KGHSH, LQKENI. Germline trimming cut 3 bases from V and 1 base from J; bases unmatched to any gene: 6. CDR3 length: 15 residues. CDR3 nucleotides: TGTGCCAGCTCACCGCCTACGGACAGGTCCTACGAGCAGTACTTC. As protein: CASSPPTDRSYEQYF.

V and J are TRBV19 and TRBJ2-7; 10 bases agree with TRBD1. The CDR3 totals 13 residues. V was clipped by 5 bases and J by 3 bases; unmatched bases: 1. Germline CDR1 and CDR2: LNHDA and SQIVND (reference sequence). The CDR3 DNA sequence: TGTGCCAGTAGTCGGGACAGGGGCTACGAGCAGTACTTC. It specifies CASSRDRGYEQYF.

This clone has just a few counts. CDR3 in amino acids: CASSDVGVNTEAFF. As DNA, the CDR3 is TGTGCCAGCAGTGACGTTGGAGTGAACACTGAAGCTTTCTTT. The chain is built from TRBV2 and TRBJ1-1; D call uncertain. Per germline, CDR1 SNHLY and CDR2 FYNNEI. The CDR3 totals 14 residues. V lost 3 bases to trimming and J lost 0 bases, with 8 bases between them.

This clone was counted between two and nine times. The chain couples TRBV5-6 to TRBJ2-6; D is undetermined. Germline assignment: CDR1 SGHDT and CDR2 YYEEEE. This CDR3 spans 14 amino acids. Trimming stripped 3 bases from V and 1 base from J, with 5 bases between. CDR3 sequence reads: CASSSVSGANVLTF. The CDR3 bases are TGTGCCAGCAGCTCAGTATCTGGGGCCAACGTCCTGACTTTC.

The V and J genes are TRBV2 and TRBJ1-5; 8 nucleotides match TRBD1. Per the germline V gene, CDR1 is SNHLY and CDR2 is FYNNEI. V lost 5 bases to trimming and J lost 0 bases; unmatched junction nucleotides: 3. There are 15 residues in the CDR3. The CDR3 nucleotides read TGTGCCAGCAGTTCGGGACAGGTTAGCAATCAGCCCCAGCATTTT. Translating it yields CASSSGQVSNQPQHF.

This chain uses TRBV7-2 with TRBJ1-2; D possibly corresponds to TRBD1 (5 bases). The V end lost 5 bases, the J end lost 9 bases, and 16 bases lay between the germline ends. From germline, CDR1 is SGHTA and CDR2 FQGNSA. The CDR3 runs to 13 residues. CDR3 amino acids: CASSPFQTDRYTF. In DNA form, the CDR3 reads TGTGCCAGCAGCCCCTTCCAGACAGACCGCTACACCTTC.

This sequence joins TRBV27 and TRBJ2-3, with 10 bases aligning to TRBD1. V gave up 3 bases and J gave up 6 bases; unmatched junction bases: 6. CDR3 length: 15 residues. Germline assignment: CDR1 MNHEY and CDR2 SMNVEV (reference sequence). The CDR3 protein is CASSLLTGGMDTQYF. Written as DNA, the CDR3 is TGTGCCAGCAGTTTGTTGACAGGGGGCATGGATACGCAGTATTTT.

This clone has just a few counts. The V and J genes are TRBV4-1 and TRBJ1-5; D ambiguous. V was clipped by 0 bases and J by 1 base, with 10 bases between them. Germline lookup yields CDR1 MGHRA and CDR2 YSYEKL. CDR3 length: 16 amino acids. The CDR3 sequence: CASSQEGGHSNQPQHF. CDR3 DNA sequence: TGCGCCAGCAGCCAAGAAGGCGGGCACAGCAATCAGCCCCAGCATTTT.

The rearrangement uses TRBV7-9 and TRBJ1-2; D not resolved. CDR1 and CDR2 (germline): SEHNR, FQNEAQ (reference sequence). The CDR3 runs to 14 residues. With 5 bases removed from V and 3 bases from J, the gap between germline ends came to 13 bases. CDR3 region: CASSTDTVYYGYTF. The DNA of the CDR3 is TGTGCCAGCAGCACAGACACGGTTTACTATGGCTACACCTTC.

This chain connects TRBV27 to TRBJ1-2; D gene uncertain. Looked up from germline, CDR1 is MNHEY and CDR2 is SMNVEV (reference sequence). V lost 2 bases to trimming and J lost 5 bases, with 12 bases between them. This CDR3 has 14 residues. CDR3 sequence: CASSLGRMGYGYTF. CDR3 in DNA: TGTGCCAGCAGTTTAGGGAGGATGGGGTATGGCTACACCTTC.

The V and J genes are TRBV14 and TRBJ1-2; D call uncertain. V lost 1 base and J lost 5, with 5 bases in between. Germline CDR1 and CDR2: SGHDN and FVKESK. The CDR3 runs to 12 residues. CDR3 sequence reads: CASSQAGYGYTF. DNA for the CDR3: TGTGCCAGCAGCCAAGCGGGGTATGGCTACACCTTC.

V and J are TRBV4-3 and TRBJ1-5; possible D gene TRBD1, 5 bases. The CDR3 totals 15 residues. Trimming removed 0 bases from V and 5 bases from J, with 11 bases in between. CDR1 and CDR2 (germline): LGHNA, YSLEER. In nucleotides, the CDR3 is TGCGCCAGCAGCCAAGATCGTATAGGGGATCAGCCCCAGCATTTT. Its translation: CASSQDRIGDQPQHF.

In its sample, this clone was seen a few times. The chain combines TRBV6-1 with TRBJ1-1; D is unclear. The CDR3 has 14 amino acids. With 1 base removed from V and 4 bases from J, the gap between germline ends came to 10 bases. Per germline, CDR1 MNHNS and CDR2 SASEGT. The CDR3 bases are TGTGCCAGCAGTGAAGGATTAGGAGGCACTGAAGCTTTCTTT. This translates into CASSEGLGGTEAFF.

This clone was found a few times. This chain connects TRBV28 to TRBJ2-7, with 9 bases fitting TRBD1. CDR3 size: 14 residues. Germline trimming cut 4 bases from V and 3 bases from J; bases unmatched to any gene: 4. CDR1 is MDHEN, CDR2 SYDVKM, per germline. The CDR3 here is CASSSGQGFYEQYF. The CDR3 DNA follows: TGTGCCAGCAGTTCCGGACAGGGGTTCTACGAGCAGTACTTC. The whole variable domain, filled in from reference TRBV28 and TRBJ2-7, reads DVKVTQSSRYLVKRTGEKVFLECVQDMDHENMFWYRQDPGLGLRLIYFSYDVKMKEKGDIPEGYSVSREKKERFSLILESASTNQTSMYLCASSSGQGFYEQYFGPGTRLTVT.

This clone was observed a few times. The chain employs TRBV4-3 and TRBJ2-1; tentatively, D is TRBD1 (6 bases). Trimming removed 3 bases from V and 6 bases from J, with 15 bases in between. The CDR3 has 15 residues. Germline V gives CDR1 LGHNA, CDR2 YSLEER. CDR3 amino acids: CASSQGNYRVNEQFF. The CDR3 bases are TGCGCCAGCAGCCAGGGCAATTACAGGGTCAATGAGCAGTTCTTC.